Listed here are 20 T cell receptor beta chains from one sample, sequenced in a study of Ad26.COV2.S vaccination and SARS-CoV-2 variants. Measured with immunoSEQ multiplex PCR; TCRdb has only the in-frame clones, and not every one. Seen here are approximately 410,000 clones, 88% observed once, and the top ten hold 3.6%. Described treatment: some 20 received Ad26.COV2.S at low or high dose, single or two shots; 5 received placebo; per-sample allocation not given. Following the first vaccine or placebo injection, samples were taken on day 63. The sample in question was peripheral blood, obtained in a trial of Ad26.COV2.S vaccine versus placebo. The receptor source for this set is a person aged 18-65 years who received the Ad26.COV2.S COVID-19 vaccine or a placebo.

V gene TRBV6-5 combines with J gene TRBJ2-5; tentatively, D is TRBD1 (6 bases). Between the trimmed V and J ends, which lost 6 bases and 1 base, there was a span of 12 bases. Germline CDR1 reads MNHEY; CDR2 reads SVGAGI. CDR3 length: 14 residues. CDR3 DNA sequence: TGTGCCAGCAGGATTCGGACAGCCCAAGAGACCCAGTACTTC. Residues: CASRIRTAQETQYF.

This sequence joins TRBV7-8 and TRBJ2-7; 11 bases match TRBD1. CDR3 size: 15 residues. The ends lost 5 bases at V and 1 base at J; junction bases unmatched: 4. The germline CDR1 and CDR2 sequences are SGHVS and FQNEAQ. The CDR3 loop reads CASSPGTGGSYEQYF. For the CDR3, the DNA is TGTGCCAGCAGCCCAGGGACAGGGGGGTCCTACGAGCAGTACTTC. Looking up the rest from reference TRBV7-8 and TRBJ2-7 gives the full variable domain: GAGVSQSPRYKVAKRGQDVALRCDPISGHVSLFWYQQALGQGPEFLTYFQNEAQLDKSGLPSDRFFAERPEGSVSTLKIQRTQQEDSAVYLCASSPGTGGSYEQYFGPGTRLTVT.

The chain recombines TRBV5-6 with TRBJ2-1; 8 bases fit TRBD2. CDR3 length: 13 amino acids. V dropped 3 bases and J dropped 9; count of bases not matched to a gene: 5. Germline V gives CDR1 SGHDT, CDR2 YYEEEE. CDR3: CASSSGTSSEQFF. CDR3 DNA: TGTGCCAGCAGCTCCGGGACTAGTTCTGAGCAGTTCTTC.

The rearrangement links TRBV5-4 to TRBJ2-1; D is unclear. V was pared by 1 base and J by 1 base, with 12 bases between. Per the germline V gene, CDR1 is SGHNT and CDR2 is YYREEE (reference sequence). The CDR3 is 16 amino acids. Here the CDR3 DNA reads TGTGCCAGCAGCTTGTCCCCCATCGGGTCCTACAATGAGCAGTTCTTC. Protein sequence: CASSLSPIGSYNEQFF. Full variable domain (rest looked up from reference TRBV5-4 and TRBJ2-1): ETGVTQSPTHLIKTRGQQVTLRCSSQSGHNTVSWYQQALGQGPQFIFQYYREEENGRGNFPPRFSGLQFPNYSSELNVNALELDDSALYLCASSLSPIGSYNEQFFGPGTRLTVL.

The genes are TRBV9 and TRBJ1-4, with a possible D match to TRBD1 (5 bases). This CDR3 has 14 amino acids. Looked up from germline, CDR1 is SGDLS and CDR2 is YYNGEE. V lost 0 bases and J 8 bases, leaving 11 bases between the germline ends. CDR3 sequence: CASSVGTLGEKLFF. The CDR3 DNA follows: TGTGCCAGCAGCGTAGGGACATTGGGCGAAAAACTGTTTTTT. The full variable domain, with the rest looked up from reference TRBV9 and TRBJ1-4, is DSGVTQTPKHLITATGQRVTLRCSPRSGDLSVYWYQQSLDQGLQFLIQYYNGEERAKGNILERFSAQQFPDLHSELNLSSLELGDSALYFCASSVGTLGEKLFFGSGTQLSVL.

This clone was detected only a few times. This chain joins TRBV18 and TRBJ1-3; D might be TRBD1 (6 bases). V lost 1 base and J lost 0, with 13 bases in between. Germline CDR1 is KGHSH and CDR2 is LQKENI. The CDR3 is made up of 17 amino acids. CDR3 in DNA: TGTGCCAGCTCACCACGGGAGACAGGCCGCTCTGGAAACACCATATATTTT. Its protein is CASSPRETGRSGNTIYF.

The CDR3 loop reads CASTLYSFSYNEQFF. In DNA form, the CDR3 reads TGTGCCAGCACCTTATACTCCTTCTCCTACAATGAGCAGTTCTTC. This chain links TRBV28 with TRBJ2-1; D unresolved. This CDR3 comprises 15 residues. CDR1 and CDR2 (germline): MDHEN, SYDVKM. V was trimmed by 7 bases and J by 0 bases, leaving 13 bases between them.

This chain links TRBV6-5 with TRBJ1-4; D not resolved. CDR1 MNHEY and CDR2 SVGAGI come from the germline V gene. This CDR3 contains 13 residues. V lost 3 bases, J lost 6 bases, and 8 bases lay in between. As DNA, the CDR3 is TGTGCCAGCAGTTATGCCTGGGATGAAAAACTGTTTTTT. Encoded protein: CASSYAWDEKLFF.

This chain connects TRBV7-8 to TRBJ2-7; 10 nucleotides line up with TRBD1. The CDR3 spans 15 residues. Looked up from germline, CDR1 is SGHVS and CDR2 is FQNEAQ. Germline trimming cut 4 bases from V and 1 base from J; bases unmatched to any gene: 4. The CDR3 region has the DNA TGTGCCAGCAGCTCGGGACAGGGGCCGTCCTACGAGCAGTACTTC. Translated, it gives CASSSGQGPSYEQYF.

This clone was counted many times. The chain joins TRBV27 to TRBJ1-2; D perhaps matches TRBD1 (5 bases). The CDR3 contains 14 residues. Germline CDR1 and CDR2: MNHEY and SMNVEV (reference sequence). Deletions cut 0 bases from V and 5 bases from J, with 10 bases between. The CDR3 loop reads CASSLSGRQYGYTF. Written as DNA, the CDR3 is TGTGCCAGCAGTTTATCGGGACGTCAATATGGCTACACCTTC.

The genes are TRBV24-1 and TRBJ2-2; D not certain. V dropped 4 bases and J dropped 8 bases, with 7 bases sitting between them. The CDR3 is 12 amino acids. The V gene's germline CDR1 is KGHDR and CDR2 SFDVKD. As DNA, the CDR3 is TGTGCCACCAGTGACCCGAGAGGGGAGCTGTTTTTT. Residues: CATSDPRGELFF.

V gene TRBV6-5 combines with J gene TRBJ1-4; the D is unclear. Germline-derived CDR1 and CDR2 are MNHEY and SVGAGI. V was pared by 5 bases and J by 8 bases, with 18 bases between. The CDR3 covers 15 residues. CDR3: CASSPPLRVFEKLFF. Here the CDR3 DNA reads TGTGCCAGCAGTCCCCCCCTCCGGGTCTTCGAAAAACTGTTTTTT.

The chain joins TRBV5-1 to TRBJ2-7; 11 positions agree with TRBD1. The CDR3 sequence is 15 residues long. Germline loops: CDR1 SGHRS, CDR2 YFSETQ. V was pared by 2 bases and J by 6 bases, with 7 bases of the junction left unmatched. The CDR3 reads CASSFYGQGAREQYF. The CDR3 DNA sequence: TGCGCCAGCAGCTTTTACGGACAGGGGGCGCGCGAGCAGTACTTC.

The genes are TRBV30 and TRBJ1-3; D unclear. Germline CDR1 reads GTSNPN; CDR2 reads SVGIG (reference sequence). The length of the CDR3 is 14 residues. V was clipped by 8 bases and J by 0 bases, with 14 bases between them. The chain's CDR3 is CATQTVLSGNTIYF. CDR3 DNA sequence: TGTGCCACACAAACCGTACTCTCTGGAAACACCATATATTTT.

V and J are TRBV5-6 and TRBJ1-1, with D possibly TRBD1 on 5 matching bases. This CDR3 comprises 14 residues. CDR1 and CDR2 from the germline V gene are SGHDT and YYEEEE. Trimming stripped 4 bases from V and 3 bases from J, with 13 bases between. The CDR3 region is CASSPVGGDTEAFF. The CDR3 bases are TGTGCCAGCAGCCCCGTGGGGGGTGACACTGAAGCTTTCTTT.

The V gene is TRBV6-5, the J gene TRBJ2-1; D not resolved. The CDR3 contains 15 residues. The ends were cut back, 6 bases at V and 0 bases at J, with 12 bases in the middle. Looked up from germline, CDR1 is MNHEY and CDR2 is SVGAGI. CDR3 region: CASSLTVGSYNEQFF. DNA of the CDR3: TGTGCCAGCAGCCTAACAGTGGGCTCCTACAATGAGCAGTTCTTC.

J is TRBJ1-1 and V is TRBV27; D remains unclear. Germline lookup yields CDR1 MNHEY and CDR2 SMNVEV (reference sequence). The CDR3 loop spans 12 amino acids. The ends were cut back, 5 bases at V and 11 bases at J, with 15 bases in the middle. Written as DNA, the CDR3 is TGTGCCAGCAGTCCCCCTTCGGGTGGGGCTTTCTTT. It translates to CASSPPSGGAFF.

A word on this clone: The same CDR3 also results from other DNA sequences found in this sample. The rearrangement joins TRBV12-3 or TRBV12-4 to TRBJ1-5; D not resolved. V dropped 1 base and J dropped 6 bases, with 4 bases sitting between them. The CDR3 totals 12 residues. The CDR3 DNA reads TGTGCCAGCAGTTTAGGGGGTCAGCCCCAGCATTTT. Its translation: CASSLGGQPQHF.

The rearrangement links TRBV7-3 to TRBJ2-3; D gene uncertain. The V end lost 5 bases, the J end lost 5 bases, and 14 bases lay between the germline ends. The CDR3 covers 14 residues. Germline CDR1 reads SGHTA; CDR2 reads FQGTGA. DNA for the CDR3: TGTGCCAGCAGCGAGGAAGACTCCAAAGATACGCAGTATTTT. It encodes CASSEEDSKDTQYF. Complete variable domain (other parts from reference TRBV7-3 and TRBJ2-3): GAGVSQTPSNKVTEKGKYVELRCDPISGHTALYWYRQSLGQGPEFLIYFQGTGAADDSGLPNDRFFAVRPEGSVSTLKIQRTERGDSAVYLCASSEEDSKDTQYFGPGTRLTVL.

The CDR3 DNA sequence: TGCGCCAGCAGCCTCAGCCAAAAGTCTAATTCACCCCTCCACTTT. Protein: CASSLSQKSNSPLHF. The rearrangement uses TRBV4-1 and TRBJ1-6; D remains unclear. In germline, CDR1 is MGHRA, CDR2 YSYEKL. Trimming removed 4 bases from V and 6 bases from J, with 13 bases in between. The length of the CDR3 is 15 residues.